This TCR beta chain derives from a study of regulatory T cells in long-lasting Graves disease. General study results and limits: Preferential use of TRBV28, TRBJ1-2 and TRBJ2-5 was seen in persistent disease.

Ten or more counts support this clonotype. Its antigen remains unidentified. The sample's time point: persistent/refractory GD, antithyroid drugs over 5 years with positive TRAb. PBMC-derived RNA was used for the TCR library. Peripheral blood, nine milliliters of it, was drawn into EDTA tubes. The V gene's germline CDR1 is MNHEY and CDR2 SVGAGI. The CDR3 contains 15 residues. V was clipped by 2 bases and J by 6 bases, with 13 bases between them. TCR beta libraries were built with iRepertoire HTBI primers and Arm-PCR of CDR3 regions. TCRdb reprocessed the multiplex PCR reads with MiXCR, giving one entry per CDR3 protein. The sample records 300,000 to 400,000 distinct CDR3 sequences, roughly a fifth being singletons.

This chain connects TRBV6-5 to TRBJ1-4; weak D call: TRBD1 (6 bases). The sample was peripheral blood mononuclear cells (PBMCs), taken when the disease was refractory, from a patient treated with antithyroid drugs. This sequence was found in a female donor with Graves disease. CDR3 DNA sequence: TGTGCCAGCAGTTACGTGGGGGCAGTCGATGAAAAACTGTTTTTT. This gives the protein CASSYVGAVDEKLFF.